This is a list of T cell receptor beta chains from one sample in a study of T-cell reconstitution after alpha-beta-depleted transplantation in children. In TCRdb, the PCR reads were re-called with MiXCR into one record per CDR3 protein. Among around 800,000 distinct CDR3 sequences listed, roughly 15% were seen once. The sample was PBMCs, mostly from graft donor cells, taken 360 days after TCRalphabeta/CD19-depleted stem cell transplant. The source of these receptors is a male patient younger than 18 who had a stem cell transplant for acute lymphoblastic leukemia, so the T cells may come from the graft donor. The CDR3 runs from the conserved cysteine through the conserved F or W. A D gene is named only where the DNA matches it firmly. Expanded clones get a size class; other rows say once, few or many, or leave the size out.

J gene,D gene,V gene,clone size,CDR3 DNA,CDR3 protein
TRBJ2-3,-,TRBV12-3/TRBV12-4,-,TGTGCCAGCAGTTCGACCGGGACACCCACAGATACGCAGTATTTT,CASSSTGTPTDTQYF
TRBJ2-7,-,TRBV7-2,-,TGTGCCAGCAGCTCCCCTGGGCAGTACTACGAGCAGTACTTC,CASSSPGQYYEQYF
TRBJ2-2,-,TRBV12-3/TRBV12-4,few,TGTGCCAGCAGTTTGAGACTAGTCCCCGGGGAGCTGTTTTTT,CASSLRLVPGELFF
TRBJ2-5,-,TRBV5-1,many,TGCGCCAGCACCCATCAGGGGAGGGAAGAGACCCAGTACTTC,CASTHQGREETQYF
TRBJ2-7,-,TRBV3-1,few,TGTGCCAGCAGCCAATTCCCCCGCGGAGCCTACGAGCAGTACTTC,CASSQFPRGAYEQYF
TRBJ2-6,TRBD1,TRBV5-1,-,TGCGCCAGCCGGACAGGTGGACAGACTGGGGCCAACGTCCTGACTTTC,CASRTGGQTGANVLTF
TRBJ2-7,-,TRBV12-3/TRBV12-4,few,TGTGCCAGCAGTTTAGCCTCAGGGTTCGAGCAGTACTTC,CASSLASGFEQYF
TRBJ2-7,TRBD2,TRBV12-3/TRBV12-4,few,TGTGCCAGCAATCTAGCGGGAGCGTACGAGCAGTACTTC,CASNLAGAYEQYF
TRBJ2-7,-,TRBV4-1,-,TGCGCCAGCAGCCAAGGGCGGGGCTTCGACGACTACGAGCAGTACTTC,CASSQGRGFDDYEQYF
TRBJ2-5,-,TRBV18,-,TGTGCCAGCTCACTTCCCGTTTATACGGAGACCCAGTACTTC,CASSLPVYTETQYF
TRBJ1-5,-,TRBV29-1,-,TGCAGCGTCCGACAGGAGGGGGGAACCCAGCATTTT,CSVRQEGGTQHF
TRBJ2-1,-,TRBV7-9,many,TGTGCCAGCAGCTTACAAGCGGTGGGGTACAATGAGCAGTTCTTC,CASSLQAVGYNEQFF
TRBJ2-2,TRBD2,TRBV30,-,TGTGCCTGGATCAGCGGGAGAGTAACCGGGGAGCTGTTTTTT,CAWISGRVTGELFF
TRBJ2-5,-,TRBV29-1,-,TGCAGCGTCAAGAGAGTAGGGGCGGAGTACTTC,CSVKRVGAEYF
TRBJ1-1,-,TRBV24-1,-,TGTGCCACCAGTGATTTTTCCCCGGGGACCGGGACTGAAGCTTTCTTT,CATSDFSPGTGTEAFF
TRBJ2-1,TRBD2,TRBV6-5,-,TGTGCCAGCAGCCCCTGGGGAGCGGGAGGGTCGGGATACAATGAGCAGTTCTTC,CASSPWGAGGSGYNEQFF
TRBJ2-7,TRBD2,TRBV10-3,-,TGTGCCATCAGTGAGCCCAAAACTAGCGCGCTAGAGGACGAGCAGTACTTC,CAISEPKTSALEDEQYF
TRBJ2-5,TRBD1,TRBV5-1,few,TGCGCCAGCAGCCCCTTGTTAGGGGGCGCGGAGACCCAGTACTTC,CASSPLLGGAETQYF
TRBJ1-1,-,TRBV2,-,TGTGCCAGCGGAACCCAGGGTATTGAAGCTTTCTTT,CASGTQGIEAFF
TRBJ2-1,TRBD1,TRBV6-5,few,TGTGCCAGCAGACAGGGGAATGAGCAGTTCTTC,CASRQGNEQFF
TRBJ1-2,TRBD1,TRBV7-3,once,TGTGCCAGCAGCTCCTTCGGACAGGGGCGAACGGACTACACCTTC,CASSSFGQGRTDYTF
TRBJ1-1,TRBD1,TRBV29-1,many,TGCAGCGTTGAAGGTAGGGGGCAAGCTTTCTTT,CSVEGRGQAFF
TRBJ1-2,-,TRBV6-1,-,TGTGCCAGCAGATTTAACAGGGTTCATGGCTACACCTTC,CASRFNRVHGYTF
TRBJ2-5,-,TRBV18,few,TGTGCCAGCTCACCGAGGCTAGAGACCCAGTACTTC,CASSPRLETQYF
TRBJ2-5,-,TRBV21-1,-,TGTGCCAGCAGCAAGGACAGGGGCCGTCAAGGGGAGACCCAGTACTTC,CASSKDRGRQGETQYF
TRBJ2-7,-,TRBV7-2,-,TGTGCCAGCAGCTTAAACCGGGACGCCTCCTACGAGCAGTACTTC,CASSLNRDASYEQYF
TRBJ2-7,-,TRBV5-1,-,TGCGCCAGCAGCCCAAAACAGGGGGGGTACGAGCAGTACTTC,CASSPKQGGYEQYF
TRBJ2-1,-,TRBV29-1,many,TGCAGCGTCGTGGACGCACCCATGGAGCAGTTCTTC,CSVVDAPMEQFF
TRBJ2-5,TRBD1,TRBV20-1,-,TGCAGTGCTAGAGATAAGGCCACAGGGGACGAGACCCAGTACTTC,CSARDKATGDETQYF
TRBJ2-5,-,TRBV20-1,few,TGCAGTCCGGACTCCTCCGGAGAGACCCAGTACTTC,CSPDSSGETQYF
TRBJ2-5,-,TRBV6-2/TRBV6-3,few,TGTGCCAGCAGTTACGCACTAGAGATTGAGACCCAGTACTTC,CASSYALEIETQYF
TRBJ2-2,TRBD1,TRBV3-1,-,TGTGCCAGCACTCCGGGACAGGGATGGACCGGGGAGCTGTTTTTT,CASTPGQGWTGELFF
TRBJ2-7,TRBD1,TRBV20-1,few,TGCAGTGCTAGAGGGAGGGACAGGGCCCTCTACGAGCAGTACTTC,CSARGRDRALYEQYF
TRBJ1-6,TRBD1,TRBV12-3/TRBV12-4,many,TGTGCCAGCAGCCGCCCCCAGGACAGGTCCCGAGATTCACCCCTCCACTTT,CASSRPQDRSRDSPLHF
TRBJ2-1,TRBD1,TRBV7-7,-,TGTGCCAGCAGCTTATTCCAGGGGGCCCACAATGAGCAGTTCTTC,CASSLFQGAHNEQFF
TRBJ2-1,-,TRBV21-1,many,TGTGCCAGCAGCGCCCTATATGAGCAGTTCTTC,CASSALYEQFF
TRBJ2-3,TRBD2,TRBV5-1,once,TGCGCCAGCAGCCACGGGGGAGCGGGAGGTTCAGATACGCAGTATTTT,CASSHGGAGGSDTQYF
TRBJ2-2,-,TRBV15,few,TGTGCCACCAGCAGGGGGGGAAGTGGGACCGGGGAGCTGTTTTTT,CATSRGGSGTGELFF
TRBJ2-5,-,TRBV29-1,-,TGCAGCGTTGAAGATCCAGTAACAGTAGAATGGGAGACCCAGTACTTC,CSVEDPVTVEWETQYF
TRBJ2-1,TRBD2,TRBV15,many,TGTGCCACCAGCAGAGTTAAGACGGGACTAGCGGGAGACCATGAGCAGTTCTTC,CATSRVKTGLAGDHEQFF
TRBJ2-5,TRBD1,TRBV4-1,few,TGCGCCAGCAGAAGGCTAGGGACAGGGCAAGAGACCCAGTACTTC,CASRRLGTGQETQYF
TRBJ2-5,TRBD2,TRBV5-1,many,TGCGCCAGCAGCGGGGGACTAGCGGGACAAGAGACCCAGTACTTC,CASSGGLAGQETQYF